Here is one T cell receptor beta chain with its context. This sample was included in a study of blood T cell repertoires in COVID-19. Some clones are missing from TCRdb's copy, which holds only in-frame ones; the method was immunoSEQ multiplex PCR. This sample yields under 200,000 clones, of which more than 85% are seen a single time; 2% to 3% belongs to the top ten. Trimming removed 4 bases from V and 0 bases from J; junction bases left unmatched: 5. The length of the CDR3 is 16 residues. Germline V CDR1 and CDR2: LGHNA, YSLEER. Input material: peripheral blood. The TCR was taken from a woman at least 80 years old with COVID-19, enrolled during active disease. The V and J genes are TRBV4-3 and TRBJ2-3, with 9 bases lining up with TRBD2. The CDR3 region is CASSPKLAGSTDTQYF. In nucleotides, the CDR3 is TGCGCCAGCAGCCCGAAGCTAGCGGGAAGCACAGATACGCAGTATTTT.